The clone carrying this TCR beta chain was observed a handful of times. Its antigen remains unknown. Using immunoSEQ multiplex PCR, the repertoire was profiled, and TCRdb retains in-frame clones only, with some absent. The data contain under 45,000 clones, about 83% of them singletons. The entry originates in a study of OX40 agonist ivuxolimab in advanced cancers. Study results and limitations: By week 6 at 0.1 to 3.0 mg/kg, blood CD4+ and CD8+ T cells had expanded clonally.

Any history of autoimmune disease or systemic immunosuppression disqualified patients. Blood sampling was done at baseline, cycle 4 day 1, and cycle 7 day 1. Germline trimming cut 0 bases from V and 0 bases from J; bases unmatched to any gene: 9. The CDR3 consists of 19 residues. CDR1 and CDR2 from the germline V gene are SGHTS and YDEGEE. The material sequenced was CD4+ or CD8+ T cells sorted from blood, taken in a trial of the OX40 agonist ivuxolimab. The chain carries TRBV5-8 and TRBJ2-6, with 7 bases that match TRBD1. The TCR was taken from an adult with an advanced solid tumor such as melanoma, head and neck, liver or kidney cancer. CDR3 amino acids: CASSLDLGTASSGANVLTF. Here the CDR3 DNA reads TGTGCCAGCAGCTTGGACCTCGGGACAGCGAGCTCTGGGGCCAACGTCCTGACTTTC.